Shown below are 22 T cell receptor beta chains from a single sample sequenced in a study of technical replicates of blood from several donors. Data came from immunoSEQ multiplex PCR; TCRdb stores just in-frame clones and leaves some out. The sample shows 100,000 or so clones, under 96% of them seen only once. Sequencing was performed on T cells isolated from PBMCs. These receptors originate from a human donor in good health.

The chain joins TRBV11-1 to TRBJ2-7; 7 bases agree with TRBD2. The V and J ends lost 5 bases and 3 bases, in that order; junction bases with no gene match: 4. The germline V gene encodes CDR1 SGHAT and CDR2 FQDESV (reference sequence). This CDR3 comprises 13 residues. The chain's CDR3 is CASSQAGFYEQYF. CDR3 sequence (DNA): TGTGCCAGCAGCCAAGCGGGGTTCTACGAGCAGTACTTC.

The chain recombines TRBV2 with TRBJ1-6; D is unclear. The CDR3 covers 14 residues. CDR1 is SNHLY, CDR2 FYNNEI, per germline. V dropped 2 bases and J dropped 10 bases, with 12 bases sitting between them. The CDR3 DNA reads as TGTGCCAGCAGTGAAAGGTGGCGGGGATCACCCCTCCACTTT. This translates into CASSERWRGSPLHF. The full variable domain, its missing parts supplied by reference TRBV2 and TRBJ1-6, is EPEVTQTPSHQVTQMGQEVILRCVPISNHLYFYWYRQILGQKVEFLVSFYNNEISEKSEIFDDQFSVERPDGSNFTLKIRSTKLEDSAMYFCASSERWRGSPLHFGNGTRLTVT.

CDR3 in amino acids: CASSLPGVDDEQYF. CDR3 DNA sequence: TGCGCCAGCAGCTTGCCGGGAGTGGACGACGAGCAGTACTTC. The chain has TRBV5-1 and TRBJ2-7; maybe TRBD2 (6 bases). V lost 1 base to trimming and J lost 5 bases, with 13 bases between them. Germline CDR1 and CDR2: SGHRS and YFSETQ. The CDR3 extends over 14 amino acids.

This clone was recorded once. The V and J genes are TRBV5-1 and TRBJ2-5; D not certain. The J call is uncertain, as TRBJ2-7 better fits the DNA end. Germline CDR1 and CDR2: SGHRS and YFSETQ. This CDR3 is built from 14 residues. CDR3: CASSLEHSSYEQYF. CDR3 sequence (DNA): TGCGCCAGCAGCTTGGAACACAGCTCCTACGAGCAGTACTTC.

Only one count was recorded for this clone. The chain links TRBV9 to TRBJ2-2; 13 bases line up with TRBD2. Germline CDR1 reads SGDLS; CDR2 reads YYNGEE. This CDR3 is 16 amino acids long. Trimming at V came to 3 bases and at J to 4 bases, leaving 3 bases not matched to a gene. CDR3 loop: CASSGTSGRVTGELFF. Written as DNA, the CDR3 is TGTGCCAGCAGCGGGACTAGCGGGAGAGTCACCGGGGAGCTGTTTTTT.

The V call is TRBV7-6, the J call TRBJ1-6; 8 bases match TRBD1. The CDR3 has 15 residues. V lost 2 bases and J lost 8; bases outside the gene matches: 5. CDR1 and CDR2 (germline): SGHVS, FNYEAQ. The CDR3 DNA follows: TGTGCCAGCAGCTTAAGCAGGGGGCGATATTCACCCCTCCACTTT. Translating it yields CASSLSRGRYSPLHF.

The chain links TRBV2 to TRBJ2-5, with 9 positions matching TRBD2. The junction had 15 bases not matched to a gene; V was cut back by 6 bases and J by 7 bases. The V gene's germline CDR1 is SNHLY and CDR2 FYNNEI. CDR3 length equals 16 residues. CDR3 in DNA: TGTGCCAGCAGGGGCCCCACAGCGGGGGGCCGGGGGACCCAGTACTTC. Translating gives CASRGPTAGGRGTQYF.

This chain links TRBV19 with TRBJ2-3; 7 bases are a match to TRBD2. Germline-derived CDR1 and CDR2 are LNHDA and SQIVND (reference sequence). This CDR3 spans 15 amino acids. V lost 7 bases and J lost 0; bases outside the gene matches: 7. This chain's CDR3 is CASNLAAFSTDTQYF. The CDR3 nucleotides read TGTGCCAGTAACCTAGCGGCCTTCAGCACAGATACGCAGTATTTT.

This chain links TRBV7-9 with TRBJ2-1, with 8 bases fitting TRBD2. V was clipped by 3 bases and J by 10 bases; unmatched bases: 8. The CDR3 sequence is 14 residues long. The germline CDR1 and CDR2 sequences are SEHNR and FQNEAQ (reference sequence). The CDR3 region has the DNA TGTGCCAGCAGCTTCGGGGGGGCAGAGAGGGAGCAGTTCTTC. Protein product: CASSFGGAEREQFF.

The chain couples TRBV29-1 to TRBJ2-1; 7 bases align to TRBD2. The germline gives CDR1 SQVTM, CDR2 ANQGSEA. J gave up 8 bases and V 7 bases, and 14 bases lay outside the gene matches. The CDR3 contains 14 residues. CDR3 amino acids: CSGGRVASWDEQFF. The DNA for the CDR3 is TGCAGCGGGGGGAGGGTGGCTAGTTGGGATGAGCAGTTCTTC.

CDR3 sequence reads: CSAPIGESGNTIYF. CDR3 sequence (DNA): TGCAGCGCTCCTATCGGGGAATCTGGAAACACCATATATTTT. This chain joins TRBV29-1 and TRBJ1-3; no firm D call. Deletions cut 7 bases from V and 1 base from J, with 14 bases between. Germline CDR1 and CDR2: SQVTM and ANQGSEA. The CDR3 contains 14 residues.

V and J are TRBV9 and TRBJ2-5, with D possibly matching TRBD1 (6 bases). V was clipped by 0 bases and J by 2 bases, with 14 bases between them. Looked up from germline, CDR1 is SGDLS and CDR2 is YYNGEE. CDR3 length: 16 residues. The CDR3 spells CASSVGVGGRQETQYF. The CDR3 bases are TGTGCCAGCAGCGTAGGAGTAGGGGGACGTCAAGAGACCCAGTACTTC.

The V and J genes are TRBV7-2 and TRBJ2-2; no definite D call. Trimming took off 5 bases at V and 7 bases at J, with 14 bases between the two ends. CDR3 length: 14 amino acids. The V gene's germline CDR1 is SGHTA and CDR2 FQGNSA. The CDR3: CASSIDSTGGELFF. CDR3 coding DNA: TGTGCCAGCAGCATTGACTCCACCGGCGGGGAGCTGTTTTTT.

The genes are TRBV6-1 and TRBJ2-1; TRBD1 aligns across 8 bases. CDR1 is MNHNS and CDR2 is SASEGT in the germline V gene. The CDR3 consists of 15 residues. J lost 3 bases, V lost 6 bases, and 7 bases had no gene match. The CDR3 DNA reads as TGTGCCAGCAGCCCCGGGACAGGAGTCTACAATGAGCAGTTCTTC. Amino acid sequence: CASSPGTGVYNEQFF.

J is TRBJ2-7 and V is TRBV19; 9 bases align to TRBD1. V gave up 3 bases and J gave up 6 bases; unmatched junction bases: 6. The germline CDR1 and CDR2 sequences are LNHDA and SQIVND (reference sequence). This CDR3 spans 14 amino acids. The CDR3 loop is CASSIPGTGREQYF. The CDR3 nucleotides are TGTGCCAGTAGTATCCCCGGGACAGGGCGCGAGCAGTACTTC. Full variable domain (remainder filled in from reference TRBV19 and TRBJ2-7): DGGITQSPKYLFRKEGQNVTLSCEQNLNHDAMYWYRQDPGQGLRLIYYSQIVNDFQKGDIAEGYSVSREKKESFPLTVTSAQKNPTAFYLCASSIPGTGREQYFGPGTRLTVT.

The V and J genes are TRBV7-2 and TRBJ1-1; D gene ambiguous. Trimming cost V 1 base and J 6 bases, with 9 bases left between them. CDR3 length: 13 amino acids. Looked up from germline, CDR1 is SGHTA and CDR2 is FQGNSA. CDR3 amino acids: CASSLVMSAEAFF. CDR3 nucleotide sequence: TGTGCCAGCAGCTTAGTTATGTCGGCTGAAGCTTTCTTT.

J is TRBJ2-5 and V is TRBV4-1; D remains ambiguous. Per the germline V gene, CDR1 is MGHRA and CDR2 is YSYEKL. Trimming shortened V by 4 bases and J by 1 base, and 7 bases separated the two germline ends. The CDR3 runs to 13 residues. The CDR3 DNA sequence: TGCGCCAGCAGCCCAAGCCCCCAAGAGACCCAGTACTTC. Protein product: CASSPSPQETQYF.

The chain couples TRBV25-1 to TRBJ2-5; 9 bases agree with TRBD2. The CDR3 has 17 amino acids. Germline CDR1 MGHDK, CDR2 SYGVNS. J was trimmed by 2 bases and V by 3 bases; bases with no gene match: 10. The CDR3 DNA reads as TGTGCCAGCAGTGACGGTTCGAATAGCGGGGGACAAGAGACCCAGTACTTC. Its translation: CASSDGSNSGGQETQYF.

DNA for the CDR3: TGTGCCAGCAGCTTAGGAGGCGGGGGGGACAATGAGCAGTTCTTC. Amino acids: CASSLGGGGDNEQFF. V gene TRBV11-3 combines with J gene TRBJ2-1; TRBD2 matches at 9 bases. The ends lost 1 base at V and 5 bases at J; junction bases unmatched: 3. The CDR3 runs to 15 residues. CDR1 is SGHNT, CDR2 YENEEA, per germline.

This clone has just one count. The CDR3 DNA reads TGCGCCAGCAGCTTTACAGGGTTCCCCCAATATGGCTACACCTTC. Its translation is CASSFTGFPQYGYTF. The chain couples TRBV5-1 to TRBJ1-2; weak D call: TRBD1 (6 bases). The germline V gene encodes CDR1 SGHRS and CDR2 YFSETQ. The V end was cut by 2 bases, the J end by 5 bases, with 16 bases between. The CDR3 length is 15 residues.

The V and J genes are TRBV18 and TRBJ2-4; the match to TRBD1 covers 7 bases. The V gene's germline CDR1 is KGHSH and CDR2 LQKENI. The CDR3 runs 15 residues. The trim removed 2 bases at V and 3 bases at J, leaving 4 bases unmatched. CDR3 DNA sequence: TGTGCCAGCTCACCAGACAGGGACGGCAAAAACATTCAGTACTTC. This translates into CASSPDRDGKNIQYF.

The chain has TRBV15 and TRBJ2-3, with D possibly being TRBD2 (5 bases). CDR3 length equals 16 residues. Per germline, CDR1 LNHNV and CDR2 YYDKDF (reference sequence). V lost 0 bases, J lost 3 bases, and 13 bases lay in between. The CDR3 loop reads CATSRDRAGDTDTQYF. The CDR3 nucleotides are TGTGCCACCAGCAGAGATAGGGCGGGCGATACAGATACGCAGTATTTT.